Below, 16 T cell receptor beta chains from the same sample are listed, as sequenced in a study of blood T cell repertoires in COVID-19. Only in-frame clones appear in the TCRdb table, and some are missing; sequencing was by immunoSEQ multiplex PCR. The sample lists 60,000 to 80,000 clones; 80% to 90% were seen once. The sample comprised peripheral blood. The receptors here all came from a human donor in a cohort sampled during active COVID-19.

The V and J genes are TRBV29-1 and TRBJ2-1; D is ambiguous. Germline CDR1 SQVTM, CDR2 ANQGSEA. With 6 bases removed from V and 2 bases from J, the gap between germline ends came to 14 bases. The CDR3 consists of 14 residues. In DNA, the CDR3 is TGCAGCGTGGGTTGGGCCGCCCCCTACAATGAGCAGTTCTTC. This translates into CSVGWAAPYNEQFF.

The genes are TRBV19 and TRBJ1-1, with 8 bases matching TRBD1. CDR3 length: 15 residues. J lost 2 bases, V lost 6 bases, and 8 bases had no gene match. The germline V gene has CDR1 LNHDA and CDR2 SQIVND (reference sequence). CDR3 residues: CASSLLGTGNTEAFF. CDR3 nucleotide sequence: TGTGCCAGTAGCCTTCTAGGGACAGGAAACACTGAAGCTTTCTTT.

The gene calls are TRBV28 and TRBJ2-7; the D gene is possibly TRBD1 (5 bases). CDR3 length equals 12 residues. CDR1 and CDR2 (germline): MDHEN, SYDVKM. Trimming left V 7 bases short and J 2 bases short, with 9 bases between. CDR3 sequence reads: CASNTRAYEQYF. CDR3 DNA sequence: TGTGCCAGCAATACCAGGGCCTACGAGCAGTACTTC.

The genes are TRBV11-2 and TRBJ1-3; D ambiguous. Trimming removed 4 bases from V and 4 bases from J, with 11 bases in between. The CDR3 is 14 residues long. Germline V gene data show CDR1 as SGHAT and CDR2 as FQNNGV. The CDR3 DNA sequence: TGTGCCAGCAGCTCGGGGAGTCCAGGAAACACCATATATTTT. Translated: CASSSGSPGNTIYF.

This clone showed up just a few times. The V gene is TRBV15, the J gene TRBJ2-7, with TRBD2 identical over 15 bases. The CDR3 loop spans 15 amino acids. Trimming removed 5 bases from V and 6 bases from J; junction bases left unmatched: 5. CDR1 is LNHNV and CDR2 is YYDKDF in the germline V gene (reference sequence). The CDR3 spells CATSPTGLAGGEQYF. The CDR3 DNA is TGTGCCACCAGCCCCACGGGACTAGCGGGAGGCGAGCAGTACTTC.

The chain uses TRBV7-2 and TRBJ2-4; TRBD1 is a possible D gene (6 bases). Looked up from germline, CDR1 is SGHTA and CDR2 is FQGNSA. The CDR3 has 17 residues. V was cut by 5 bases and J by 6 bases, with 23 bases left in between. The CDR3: CASSPRLPGVLGNIQYF. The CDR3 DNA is TGTGCCAGCAGCCCCCGCCTTCCAGGGGTTTTGGGAAACATTCAGTACTTC.

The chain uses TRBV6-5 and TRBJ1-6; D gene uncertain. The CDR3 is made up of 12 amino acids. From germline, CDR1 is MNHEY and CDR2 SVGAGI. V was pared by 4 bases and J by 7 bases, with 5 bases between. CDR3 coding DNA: TGTGCCAGCAGTTCCTTAAATTCACCCCTCCACTTT. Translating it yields CASSSLNSPLHF.

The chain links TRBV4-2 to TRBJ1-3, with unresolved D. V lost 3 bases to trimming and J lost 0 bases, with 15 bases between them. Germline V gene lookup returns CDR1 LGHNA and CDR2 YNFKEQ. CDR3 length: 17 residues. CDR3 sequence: CASSHLEGGSSGNTIYF. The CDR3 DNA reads TGTGCCAGCAGCCACCTCGAGGGAGGGAGCTCTGGAAACACCATATATTTT.

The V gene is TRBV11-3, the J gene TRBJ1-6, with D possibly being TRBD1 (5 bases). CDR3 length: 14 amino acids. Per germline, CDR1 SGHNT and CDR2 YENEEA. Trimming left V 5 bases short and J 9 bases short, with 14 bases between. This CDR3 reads CASSRDFAGSPLHF. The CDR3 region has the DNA TGTGCCAGCAGCCGGGACTTCGCTGGTTCACCCCTCCACTTT.

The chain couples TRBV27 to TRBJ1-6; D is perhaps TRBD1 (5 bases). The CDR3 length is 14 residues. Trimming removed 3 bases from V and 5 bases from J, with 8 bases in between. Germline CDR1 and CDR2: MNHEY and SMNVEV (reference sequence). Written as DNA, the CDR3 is TGTGCCAGCAGTTTTCGGGGGAATAATTCACCCCTCCACTTT. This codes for CASSFRGNNSPLHF.

The CDR3 DNA is TGTGCCAGTAGTATAATTCTAGGCAGCGATGAGCAGTTCTTC. This encodes CASSIILGSDEQFF. This sequence joins TRBV19 and TRBJ2-1, with unresolved D. Germline V lookup: CDR1 LNHDA, CDR2 SQIVND (reference sequence). Trimming pared 2 bases from V and 8 bases from J, leaving 13 bases between. The CDR3 spans 14 residues.

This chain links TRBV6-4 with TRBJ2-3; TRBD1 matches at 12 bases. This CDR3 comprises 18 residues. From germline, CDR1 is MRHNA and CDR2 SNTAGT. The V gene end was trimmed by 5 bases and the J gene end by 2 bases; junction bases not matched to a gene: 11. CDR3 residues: CASSSGQGALAYTDTQYF. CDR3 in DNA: TGTGCCAGCAGTTCGGGACAGGGGGCTTTGGCATACACAGATACGCAGTATTTT.

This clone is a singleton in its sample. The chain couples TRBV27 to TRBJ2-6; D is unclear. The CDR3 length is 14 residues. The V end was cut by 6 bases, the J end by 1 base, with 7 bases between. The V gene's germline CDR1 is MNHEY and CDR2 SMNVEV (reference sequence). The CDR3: CASSQVSGANVLTF. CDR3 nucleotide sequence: TGTGCCAGCAGCCAGGTGTCTGGGGCCAACGTCCTGACTTTC.

The chain's CDR3 is CASSPAGTGAYEQYF. CDR3 sequence (DNA): TGTGCCAGCAGCCCCGCCGGGACAGGAGCCTACGAGCAGTACTTC. The chain is built from TRBV7-9 and TRBJ2-7; TRBD1 matches 8 bases. After removal of 5 bases from V and 2 bases from J, the junction contained 8 bases not matched to a gene. This CDR3 has 15 amino acids. Germline V lookup: CDR1 SEHNR, CDR2 FQNEAQ (reference sequence).

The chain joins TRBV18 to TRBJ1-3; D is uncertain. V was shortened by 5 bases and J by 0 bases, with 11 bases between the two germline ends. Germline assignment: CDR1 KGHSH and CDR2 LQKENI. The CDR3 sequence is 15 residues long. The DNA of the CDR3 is TGTGCCAGCTCATCGACTGTTAGCTCTGGAAACACCATATATTTT. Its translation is CASSSTVSSGNTIYF.

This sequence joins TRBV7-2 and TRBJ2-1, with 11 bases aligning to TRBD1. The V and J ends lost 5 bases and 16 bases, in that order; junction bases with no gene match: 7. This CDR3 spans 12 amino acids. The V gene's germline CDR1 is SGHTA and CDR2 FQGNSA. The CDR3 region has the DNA TGTGCCAGCAGCCAACGGACAGGGGGCACCTTCTTC. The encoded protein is CASSQRTGGTFF.